The clone carrying this TCR beta chain was seen only once. The TEMRA cells underwent FACS enrichment, while the CD8+ and CD4+ T cells underwent negative isolation. The CDR3 has 12 residues. V shed 0 bases and J shed 9 bases, with 10 bases lying between them. CDR1 is GTSNPN and CDR2 is SVGIG in the germline V gene (reference sequence). The data are from a study of CD8 T cells in Susac syndrome. Study-level information: About 6 sequenced Susac syndrome patients had clinically active disease, while fewer than 10 were in remission.

Random hexamers were used to reverse transcribe about 0.45 to 1 ug of RNA. With immunoSEQ multiplex PCR, TCR beta CDR3 was amplified across 54 Vbeta and 13 Jbeta. TCRdb used MiXCR to reprocess the immunoSEQ multiplex PCR reads, holding one entry per CDR3 protein. The table lists more than 150,000 distinct CDR3 sequences, nearly 97% of them singletons. The clonotype comes from a human donor with Susac syndrome. V is TRBV30 and J is TRBJ2-3; D is uncertain. Material for sequencing was CD4+ T cells from PBMCs. CDR3 coding DNA: TGTGCCTGGAGTGTATTAGGGCGAACGCAGTATTTT. This gives the protein CAWSVLGRTQYF.